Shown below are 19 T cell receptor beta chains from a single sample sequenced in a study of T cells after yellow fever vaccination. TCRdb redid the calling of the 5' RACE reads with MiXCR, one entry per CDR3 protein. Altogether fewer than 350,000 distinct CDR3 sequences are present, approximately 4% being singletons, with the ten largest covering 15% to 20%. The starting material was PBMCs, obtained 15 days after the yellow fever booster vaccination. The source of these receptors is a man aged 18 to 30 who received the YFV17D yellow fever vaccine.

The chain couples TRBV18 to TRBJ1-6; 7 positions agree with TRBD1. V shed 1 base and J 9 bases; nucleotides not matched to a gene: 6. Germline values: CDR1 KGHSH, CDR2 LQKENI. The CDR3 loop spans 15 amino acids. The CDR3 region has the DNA TGTGCCAGCTCACCACAGGACAGGAATGGTTCACCCCTCCACTTT. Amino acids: CASSPQDRNGSPLHF.

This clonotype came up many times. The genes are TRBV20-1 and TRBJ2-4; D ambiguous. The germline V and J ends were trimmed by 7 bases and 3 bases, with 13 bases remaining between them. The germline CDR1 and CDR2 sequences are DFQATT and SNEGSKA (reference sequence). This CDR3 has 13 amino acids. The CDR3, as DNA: TGCAGTGAGCATGGGGATGGCAAAAACATTCAGTACTTC. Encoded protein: CSEHGDGKNIQYF.

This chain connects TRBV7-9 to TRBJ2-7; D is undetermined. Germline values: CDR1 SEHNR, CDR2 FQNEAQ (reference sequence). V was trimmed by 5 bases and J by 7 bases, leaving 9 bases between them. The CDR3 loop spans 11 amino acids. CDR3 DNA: TGTGCCAGCAGCGTGGGTGTGGAGCAGTACGTC. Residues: CASSVGVEQYV.

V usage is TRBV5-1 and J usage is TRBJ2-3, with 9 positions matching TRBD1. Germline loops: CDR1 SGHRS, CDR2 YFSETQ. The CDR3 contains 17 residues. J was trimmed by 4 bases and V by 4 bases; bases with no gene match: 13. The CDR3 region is CASSTRRGTGSPDTQYF. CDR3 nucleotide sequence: TGCGCCAGCAGCACAAGGCGAGGGACAGGGTCCCCAGATACGCAGTATTTT.

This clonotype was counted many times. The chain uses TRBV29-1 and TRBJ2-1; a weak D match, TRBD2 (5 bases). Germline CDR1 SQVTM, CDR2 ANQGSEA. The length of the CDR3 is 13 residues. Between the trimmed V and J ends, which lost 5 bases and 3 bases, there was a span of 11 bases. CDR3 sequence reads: CSVFPGGYNEQFF. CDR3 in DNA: TGCAGCGTTTTTCCTGGAGGCTACAATGAGCAGTTCTTC.

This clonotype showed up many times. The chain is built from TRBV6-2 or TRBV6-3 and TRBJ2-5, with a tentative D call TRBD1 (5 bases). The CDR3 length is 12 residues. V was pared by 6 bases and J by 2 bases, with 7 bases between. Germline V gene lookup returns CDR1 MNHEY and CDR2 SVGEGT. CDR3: CASSDSQETQYF. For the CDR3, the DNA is TGTGCCAGCAGCGACAGTCAAGAGACCCAGTACTTC.

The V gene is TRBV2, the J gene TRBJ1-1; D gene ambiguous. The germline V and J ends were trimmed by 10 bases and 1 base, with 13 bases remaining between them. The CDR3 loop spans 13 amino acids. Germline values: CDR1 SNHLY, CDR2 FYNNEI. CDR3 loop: CAIYLPRNTEAFF. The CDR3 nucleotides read TGTGCCATCTACCTGCCCAGGAACACTGAAGCTTTCTTT.

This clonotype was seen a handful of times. The chain's CDR3 is CASSETPTLAGGTDTQYF. For the CDR3, the DNA is TGTGCCAGCAGTGAAACCCCGACACTAGCGGGGGGCACAGATACGCAGTATTTT. The chain employs TRBV6-1 and TRBJ2-3; TRBD2 aligns across 11 bases. Germline lookup yields CDR1 MNHNS and CDR2 SASEGT. The V segment lost 2 bases and the J segment 1 base; nucleotides outside the gene matches: 8. CDR3 length: 18 amino acids.

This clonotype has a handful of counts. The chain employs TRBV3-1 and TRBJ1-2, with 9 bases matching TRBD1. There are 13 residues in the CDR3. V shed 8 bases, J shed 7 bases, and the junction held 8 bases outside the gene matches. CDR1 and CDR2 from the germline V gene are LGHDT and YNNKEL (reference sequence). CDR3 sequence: CASRPNRGLGYTF. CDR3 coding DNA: TGTGCCAGCCGACCTAACAGGGGGCTTGGCTACACCTTC.

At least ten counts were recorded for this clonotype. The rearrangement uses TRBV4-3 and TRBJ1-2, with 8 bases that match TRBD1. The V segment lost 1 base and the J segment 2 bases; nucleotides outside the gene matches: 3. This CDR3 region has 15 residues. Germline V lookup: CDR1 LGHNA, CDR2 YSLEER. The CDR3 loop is CASSQVGQANYGYTF. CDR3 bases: TGCGCCAGCAGCCAAGTGGGACAGGCGAACTATGGCTACACCTTC.

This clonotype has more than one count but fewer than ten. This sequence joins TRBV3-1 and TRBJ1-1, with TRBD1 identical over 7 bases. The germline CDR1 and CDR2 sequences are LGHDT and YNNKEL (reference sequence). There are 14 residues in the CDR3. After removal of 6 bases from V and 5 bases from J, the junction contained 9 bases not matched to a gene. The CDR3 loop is CASRNDRVLTEAFF. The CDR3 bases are TGTGCCAGCAGAAACGACAGGGTGTTGACTGAAGCTTTCTTT.

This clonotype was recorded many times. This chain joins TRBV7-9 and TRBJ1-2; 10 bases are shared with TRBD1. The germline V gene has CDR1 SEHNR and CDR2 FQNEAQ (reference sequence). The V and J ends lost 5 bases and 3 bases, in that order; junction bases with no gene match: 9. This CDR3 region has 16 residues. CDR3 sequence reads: CASSAYSGTGDYGYTF. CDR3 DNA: TGTGCCAGCAGCGCCTACTCCGGGACAGGGGACTATGGCTACACCTTC.

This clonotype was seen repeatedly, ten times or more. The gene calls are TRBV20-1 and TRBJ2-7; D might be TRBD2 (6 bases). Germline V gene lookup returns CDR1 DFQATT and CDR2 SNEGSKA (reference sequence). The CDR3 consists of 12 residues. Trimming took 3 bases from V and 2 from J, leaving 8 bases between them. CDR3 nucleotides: TGCAGTGCTAGCGGGGGACCCTACGAGCAGTACGTC. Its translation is CSASGGPYEQYV.

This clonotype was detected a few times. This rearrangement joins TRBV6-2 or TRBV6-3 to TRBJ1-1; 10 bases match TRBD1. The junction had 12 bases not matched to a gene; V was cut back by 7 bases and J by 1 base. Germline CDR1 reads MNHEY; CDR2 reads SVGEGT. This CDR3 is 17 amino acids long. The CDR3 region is CASTRDRGHLGNTEAFF. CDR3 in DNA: TGTGCCAGCACCAGGGACAGGGGCCACCTAGGGAACACTGAAGCTTTCTTT.

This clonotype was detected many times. Here the CDR3 DNA reads TGTGCCAGCAGTTTGGCCCAGGGGTACAATGAGCAGTTCTTC. Residues: CASSLAQGYNEQFF. This chain joins TRBV12-3 or TRBV12-4 and TRBJ2-1; possibly TRBD1 for D (6 bases). V lost 3 bases, J lost 4 bases, and 10 bases lay in between. The length of the CDR3 is 14 residues.

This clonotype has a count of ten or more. The CDR3 coding sequence is TGCAGTGCTAGGGCGGGGTATGGCTACACCTTC. Encoded protein: CSARAGYGYTF. The chain couples TRBV20-1 to TRBJ1-2; D is undetermined. Trimming took 3 bases from V and 5 from J, leaving 7 bases between them. The CDR3 consists of 11 residues. CDR1 DFQATT and CDR2 SNEGSKA come from the germline V gene (reference sequence).

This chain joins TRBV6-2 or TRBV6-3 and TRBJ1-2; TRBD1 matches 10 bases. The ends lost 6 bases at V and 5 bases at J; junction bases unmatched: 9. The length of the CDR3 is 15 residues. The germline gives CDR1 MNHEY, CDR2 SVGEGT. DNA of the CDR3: TGTGCCAGCAGGAGACAGGGGGCGGACCATTATGGCTACACCTTC. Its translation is CASRRQGADHYGYTF.

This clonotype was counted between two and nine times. Here the CDR3 reads CSAGSQGYQPQHF. The CDR3 bases are TGCAGTGCTGGTTCCCAGGGGTATCAGCCCCAGCATTTT. This chain uses TRBV20-1 with TRBJ1-5; tentatively, D is TRBD1 (6 bases). Deletions cut 5 bases from V and 5 bases from J, with 13 bases between. Looked up from germline, CDR1 is DFQATT and CDR2 is SNEGSKA (reference sequence). This CDR3 spans 13 amino acids.

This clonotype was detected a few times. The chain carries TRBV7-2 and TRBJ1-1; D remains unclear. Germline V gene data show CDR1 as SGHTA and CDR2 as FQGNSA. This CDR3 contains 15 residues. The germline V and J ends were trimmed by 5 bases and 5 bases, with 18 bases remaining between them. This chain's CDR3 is CASSLSASMRTEAFF. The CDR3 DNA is TGTGCCAGCAGCCTCTCGGCGAGCATGAGGACTGAAGCTTTCTTT.